Following are 11 T cell receptor beta chains from one sample sequenced in a study of STAT5B mutations in CD4+ large granular lymphocyte leukemia. Profiled with immunoSEQ multiplex PCR; TCRdb holds only in-frame clones, not every one. The top ten clones hold around 0.5% of a sample with about 38,000 clones, around 80% of them seen once. The sequencing input was CD4+ T cells from blood buffy coats. The source is a human donor in good health.

The chain employs TRBV7-6 and TRBJ2-3, with TRBD2 identical over 12 bases. Germline V gene lookup returns CDR1 SGHVS and CDR2 FNYEAQ. Trimming took 2 bases from V and 4 from J; bases not matched to a gene: 10. CDR3 length equals 18 residues. The CDR3 DNA is TGTGCCAGCAGCTTATTGAGCCCTAGCGGGAGGGTCGCAGATACGCAGTATTTT. This gives the protein CASSLLSPSGRVADTQYF. Variable domain in full (rest from reference TRBV7-6 and TRBJ2-3): GAGVSQSPRYKVTKRGQDVALRCDPISGHVSLYWYRQALGQGPEFLTYFNYEAQQDKSGLPNDRFSAERPEGSISTLTIQRTEQRDSAMYRCASSLLSPSGRVADTQYFGPGTRLTVL.

The chain combines TRBV18 with TRBJ1-2, with TRBD1 matching over 11 bases. CDR3 length: 18 amino acids. From germline, CDR1 is KGHSH and CDR2 LQKENI. Losses at the gene ends were 6 bases for V and 6 bases for J; bases not matched to a gene: 18. For the CDR3, the DNA is TGTGCCAGCTCCCCTATGTCGGGACAGGGGGTTACAGGAAATGGCTACACCTTC. Protein: CASSPMSGQGVTGNGYTF.

This clone showed up just once. In DNA, the CDR3 is TGTGCCACCAGGCTAGCGCCTCAAGAGACCCAGTACTTC. Protein sequence: CATRLAPQETQYF. V and J are TRBV10-3 and TRBJ2-5; D is perhaps TRBD2 (6 bases). With 10 bases removed from V and 2 bases from J, the gap between germline ends came to 14 bases. The CDR3 is 13 amino acids. CDR1 and CDR2 from the germline V gene are ENHRY and SYGVKD.

The chain carries TRBV29-1 and TRBJ2-3; 9 nucleotides line up with TRBD2. Germline lookup yields CDR1 SQVTM and CDR2 ANQGSEA. The CDR3 has 15 amino acids. Germline trimming cut 5 bases from V and 1 base from J; bases unmatched to any gene: 7. CDR3: CSVRGVAGGTDTQYF. CDR3 nucleotides: TGCAGCGTTCGGGGCGTAGCGGGGGGCACAGATACGCAGTATTTT.

The chain recombines TRBV6-6 with TRBJ1-2, with 10 bases that match TRBD1. Germline values: CDR1 MNHNY, CDR2 SVGAGI (reference sequence). The CDR3 has 13 amino acids. With 10 bases clipped from V and 6 bases from J, the junction kept 8 bases outside the gene matches. The CDR3 DNA reads TGTGCCATCCATACAGGGACAGGGGATGGCTACACCTTC. Residues: CAIHTGTGDGYTF.

The genes are TRBV11-3 and TRBJ2-3; 10 bases are shared with TRBD2. The V gene's germline CDR1 is SGHNT and CDR2 YENEEA. The CDR3 contains 16 residues. V trimming: 4 bases; J trimming: 5 bases; junction bases outside the gene matches: 9. CDR3 DNA sequence: TGTGCCAGCAGCTCAGAGCGGGAGGGGGCTGGAGATACGCAGTATTTT. Protein sequence: CASSSEREGAGDTQYF.

This clone was seen only once. The chain has TRBV7-8 and TRBJ2-6; D is undetermined. In germline, CDR1 is SGHVS, CDR2 FQNEAQ. This CDR3 spans 17 amino acids. With 5 bases removed from V and 0 bases from J, the gap between germline ends came to 14 bases. This CDR3 reads CASSRDGLGSGANVLTF. Written as DNA, the CDR3 is TGTGCCAGCAGCCGTGACGGTCTAGGCTCTGGGGCCAACGTCCTGACTTTC.

This clone came up a few times. The chain uses TRBV6-5 and TRBJ1-5; tentative D call: TRBD1 (5 bases). Germline CDR1 MNHEY, CDR2 SVGAGI. Trimming cost V 4 bases and J 4 bases, with 11 bases left between them. CDR3 size: 14 residues. CDR3 sequence (DNA): TGTGCCAGCAGTTGGGGACCGGGGAATCAGCCCCAGCATTTT. Amino acid sequence: CASSWGPGNQPQHF.

The chain carries TRBV5-4 and TRBJ1-1; D call uncertain. The V gene lost 4 bases and the J gene lost 0 bases, with 7 bases spanning the gap. CDR1 SGHNT and CDR2 YYREEE come from the germline V gene (reference sequence). The CDR3 consists of 13 residues. CDR3 amino acids: CASSVGLNTEAFF. DNA for the CDR3: TGTGCCAGCAGCGTCGGTCTGAACACTGAAGCTTTCTTT.

The rearrangement joins TRBV28 to TRBJ1-2, with a weak D call TRBD1 (5 bases). This CDR3 has 14 residues. Trimming shortened V by 9 bases and J by 1 base, and 15 bases separated the two germline ends. Germline CDR1 is MDHEN and CDR2 is SYDVKM. In DNA form, the CDR3 reads TGTGCCAGTACGGGGGGTCTCCTTAACTATGGCTACACCTTC. Its protein is CASTGGLLNYGYTF.

The chain is built from TRBV13 and TRBJ1-2; D might be TRBD1 (6 bases). Germline CDR1 PRHDT, CDR2 FYEKMQ (reference sequence). Trimming pared 1 base from V and 7 bases from J, leaving 19 bases between. The CDR3 sequence is 16 residues long. The CDR3, as DNA: TGTGCCAGCAGCTTAGTGCCCAAGGCGGGGGCGGCTGGCTACACCTTC. Its translation is CASSLVPKAGAAGYTF.